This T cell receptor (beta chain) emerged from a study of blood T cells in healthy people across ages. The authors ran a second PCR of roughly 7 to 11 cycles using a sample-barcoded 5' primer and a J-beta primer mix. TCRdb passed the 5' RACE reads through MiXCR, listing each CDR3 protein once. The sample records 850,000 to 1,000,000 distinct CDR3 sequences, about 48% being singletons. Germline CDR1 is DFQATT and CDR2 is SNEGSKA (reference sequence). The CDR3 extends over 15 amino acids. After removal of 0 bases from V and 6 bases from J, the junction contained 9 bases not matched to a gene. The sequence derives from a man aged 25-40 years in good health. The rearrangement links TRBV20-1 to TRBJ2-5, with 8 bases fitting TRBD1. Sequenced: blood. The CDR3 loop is CSARDRTGMVKTQYF. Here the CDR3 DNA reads TGCAGTGCTAGAGATCGGACAGGGATGGTGAAGACCCAGTACTTC.